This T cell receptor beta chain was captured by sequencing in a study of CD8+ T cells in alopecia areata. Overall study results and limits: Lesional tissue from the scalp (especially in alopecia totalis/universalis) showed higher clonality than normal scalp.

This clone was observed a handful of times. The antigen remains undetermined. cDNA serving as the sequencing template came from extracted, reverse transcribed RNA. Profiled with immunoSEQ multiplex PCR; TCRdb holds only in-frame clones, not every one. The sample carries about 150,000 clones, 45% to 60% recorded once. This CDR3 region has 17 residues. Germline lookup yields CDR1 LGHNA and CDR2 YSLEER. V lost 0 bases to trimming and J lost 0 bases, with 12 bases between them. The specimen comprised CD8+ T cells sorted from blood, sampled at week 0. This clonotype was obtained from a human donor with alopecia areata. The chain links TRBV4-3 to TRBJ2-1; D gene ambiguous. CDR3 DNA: TGCGCCAGCAGCCAAGATCCGTCCAGCAGCTCCTACAATGAGCAGTTCTTC. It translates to CASSQDPSSSSYNEQFF.